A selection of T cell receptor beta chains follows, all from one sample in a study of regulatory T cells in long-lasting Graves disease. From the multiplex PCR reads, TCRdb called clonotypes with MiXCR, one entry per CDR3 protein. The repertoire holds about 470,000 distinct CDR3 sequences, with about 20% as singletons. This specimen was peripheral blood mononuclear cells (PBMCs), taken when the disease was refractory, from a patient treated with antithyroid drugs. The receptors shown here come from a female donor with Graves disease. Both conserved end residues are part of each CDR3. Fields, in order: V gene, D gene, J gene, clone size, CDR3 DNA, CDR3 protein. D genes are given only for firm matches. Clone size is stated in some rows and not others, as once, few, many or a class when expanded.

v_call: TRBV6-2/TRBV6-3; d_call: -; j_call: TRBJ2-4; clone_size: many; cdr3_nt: TGTGCCAGCAGTTACGACAGAGTAAAAAACATTCAGTACTTC; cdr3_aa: CASSYDRVKNIQYF
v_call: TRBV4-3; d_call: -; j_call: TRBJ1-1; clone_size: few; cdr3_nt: TGCGCCAGCAGCCACCTTTCCGGGACGCACACTGAAGCTTTCTTT; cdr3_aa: CASSHLSGTHTEAFF
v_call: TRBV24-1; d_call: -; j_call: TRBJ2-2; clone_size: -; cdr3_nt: TGTGCCACCACCGACTCAGCGAAAGGCGGGGAGCTGTTTTTT; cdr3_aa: CATTDSAKGGELFF
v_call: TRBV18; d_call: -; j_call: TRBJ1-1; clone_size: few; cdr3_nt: TGTGCCAGCTCACCCCGAGGGGCGCTGGGCACTGAAGCTTTCTTT; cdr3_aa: CASSPRGALGTEAFF
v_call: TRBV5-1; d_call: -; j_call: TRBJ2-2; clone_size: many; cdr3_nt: TGCGCCAGCAGTCTAATTGCTGGTAGGACCGGGGAGCTGTTTTTT; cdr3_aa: CASSLIAGRTGELFF
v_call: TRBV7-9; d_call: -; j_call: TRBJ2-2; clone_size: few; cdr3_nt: TGTGCCAGCAGCTTAGCTACAGTTCAATCCGGGGAGCTGTTTTTT; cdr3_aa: CASSLATVQSGELFF
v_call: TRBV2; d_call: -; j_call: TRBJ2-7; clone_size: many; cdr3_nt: TGTGCCAGCACTAGGGGCTCCTACGAGCAGTACTTC; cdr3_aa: CASTRGSYEQYF
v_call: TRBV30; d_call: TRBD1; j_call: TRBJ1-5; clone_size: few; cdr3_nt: TGTGCCTGGACCTGGACAGGAAGGCAGCCCCAGCATTTT; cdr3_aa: CAWTWTGRQPQHF
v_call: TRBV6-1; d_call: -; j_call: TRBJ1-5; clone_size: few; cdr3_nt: TGTGCCAGCAGAACCCGGGTGGGTGGTCAGCCCCAGCATTTT; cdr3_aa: CASRTRVGGQPQHF
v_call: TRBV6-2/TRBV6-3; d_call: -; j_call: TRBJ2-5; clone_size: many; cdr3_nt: TGTGCCAGCAGATTTGGACAGCGAGAGACCCAGTACTTC; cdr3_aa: CASRFGQRETQYF
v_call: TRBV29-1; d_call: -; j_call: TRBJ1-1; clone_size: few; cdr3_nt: TGCAGCGTTAGACAGTCAGTGAACACTGAAGCTTTCTTT; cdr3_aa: CSVRQSVNTEAFF
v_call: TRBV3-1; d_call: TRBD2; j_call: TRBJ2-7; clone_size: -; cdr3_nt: TGTGCCAGCAGCCACGGACTAGTCTCCTACGAGCAGTACTTC; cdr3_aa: CASSHGLVSYEQYF
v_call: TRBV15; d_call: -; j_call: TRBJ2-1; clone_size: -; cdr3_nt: TGTGCCACCAGCAGAGTGGGAGGAGGAGAAGTTGAGCAGTTCTTC; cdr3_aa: CATSRVGGGEVEQFF
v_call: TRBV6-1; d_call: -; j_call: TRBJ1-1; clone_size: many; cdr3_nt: TGTGCCAGCAGAACAGGGAGAGTCTTGGTGAACACTGAAGCTTTCTTT; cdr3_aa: CASRTGRVLVNTEAFF
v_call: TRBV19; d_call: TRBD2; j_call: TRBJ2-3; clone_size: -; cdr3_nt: TGTGCCACCTCGGGACTAGCGGGATACACAGATACGCAGTATTTT; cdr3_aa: CATSGLAGYTDTQYF
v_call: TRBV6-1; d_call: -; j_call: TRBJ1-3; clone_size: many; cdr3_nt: TGTGCCAGCAGGCCCCGAACCGTGGACACCATATATTTT; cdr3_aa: CASRPRTVDTIYF
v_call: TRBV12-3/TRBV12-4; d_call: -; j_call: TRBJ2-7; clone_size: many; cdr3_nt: TGTGCCAGCAGTTTCGTGGCAGCCTCCAGGTACGAGCAGTACTTC; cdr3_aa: CASSFVAASRYEQYF
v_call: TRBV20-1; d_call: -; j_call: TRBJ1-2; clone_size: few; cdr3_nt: TGCAGTGCTAGAGTCTTTGGCAGGGTCGTCTATGGCTACACCTTC; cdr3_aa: CSARVFGRVVYGYTF
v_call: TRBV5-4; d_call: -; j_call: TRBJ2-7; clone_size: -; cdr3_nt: TGTGCCAGCAGCTTGGCATCTCCGTTCGGCGAGCAGTACTTC; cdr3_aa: CASSLASPFGEQYF
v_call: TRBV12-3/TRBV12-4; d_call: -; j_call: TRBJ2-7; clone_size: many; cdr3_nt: TGTGCCAGCGGATGGGACACCGCGGACGAGCAGTACTTC; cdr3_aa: CASGWDTADEQYF
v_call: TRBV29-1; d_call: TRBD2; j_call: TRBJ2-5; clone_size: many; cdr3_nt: TGCAGCGTCATGGGCGGGACTAGAGGGTTGGAGACCCAGTACTTC; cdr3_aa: CSVMGGTRGLETQYF
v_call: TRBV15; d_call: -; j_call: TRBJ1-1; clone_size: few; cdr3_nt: TGTGCCACCAGCAGGGGGCTTAGGGCCGGGGGGGACACTGAAGCTTTCTTT; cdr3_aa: CATSRGLRAGGDTEAFF
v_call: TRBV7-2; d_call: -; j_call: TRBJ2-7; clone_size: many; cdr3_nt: TGTGCCAGCAGCTTAGCGCCTAGACTCTACGAGCAGTACTTC; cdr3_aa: CASSLAPRLYEQYF
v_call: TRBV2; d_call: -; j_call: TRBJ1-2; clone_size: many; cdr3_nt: TGTGCCAGCAGTTACTACTTAGCTAACTATGGCTACACCTTC; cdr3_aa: CASSYYLANYGYTF
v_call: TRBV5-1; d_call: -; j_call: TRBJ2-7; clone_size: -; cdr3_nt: TGCGCCAGCAGCTTAGACTATGGGGTAGGAACCTACGAGCAGTACTTC; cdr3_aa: CASSLDYGVGTYEQYF
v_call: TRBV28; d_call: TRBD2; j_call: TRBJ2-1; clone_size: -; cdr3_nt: TGTGCCAGCAGTCCCGTCCCCATAGCGGGAGGGGGAGAAAATGAGCAGTTCTTC; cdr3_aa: CASSPVPIAGGGENEQFF
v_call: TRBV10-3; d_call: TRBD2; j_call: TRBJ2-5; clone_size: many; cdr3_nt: TGTGCCATCAGTGCTGGACTAGCGGGAGGAGAGACCCAGTACTTC; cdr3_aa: CAISAGLAGGETQYF
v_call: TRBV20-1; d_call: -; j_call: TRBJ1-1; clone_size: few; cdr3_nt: TGCAGTGCTAGCTTAGCGCCCGATGAAGCTTTCTTT; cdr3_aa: CSASLAPDEAFF